Sequencing of this T cell receptor (beta chain) was carried out in a study of blood T cell repertoires in COVID-19. Trimming took 3 bases from V and 1 from J, leaving 11 bases between them. CDR1 is SGHTS and CDR2 is YDEGEE in the germline V gene. The CDR3 loop spans 15 amino acids. Original processing methods: Estimation of nucleated cell counts relied on the amplification of reference gene primers. Clones were read by immunoSEQ multiplex PCR, and TCRdb kept only the in-frame ones, dropping some. V and J calls plus clone size are reproduced from that table; the DNA served to infer D and trimming. Found here are around 160,000 clones, approximately 92% of them singletons; the top ten hold about an eighth.

The sample consisted of peripheral blood. This chain uses TRBV5-8 with TRBJ1-5, with a weak D call TRBD1 (5 bases). The clonotype comes from a man aged 18 to 29 with COVID-19, enrolled during active disease. The CDR3, as DNA: TGTGCCAGCAGCTGGCGGGGCTCCAGCAATCAGCCCCAGCATTTT. It specifies CASSWRGSSNQPQHF.